This T cell receptor (beta chain) was identified in a study of low-dose radiotherapy and immunotherapy resistance in tumors. Sample time point: before trial treatment. The germline CDR1 and CDR2 sequences are SGHRS and YFSETQ. This CDR3 is 14 amino acids long. With 1 base removed from V and 9 bases from J, the gap between germline ends came to 14 bases. Both TCRalpha and TCRbeta chains were reverse transcribed with V-gene-specific primers. PCR amplification of the TCRs was performed with Phusion for 20 PCR cycles, and it relied on a constant-region primer together with a V-primer adapter. TCRdb processed the reads anew with MiXCR; each CDR3 protein has one entry. There are approximately 70,000 distinct CDR3 sequences in the sample; roughly 30% occur only once, and roughly 11% lies in the top ten. The table lists this clonotype with many counts.

The sequence was collected from a female donor with ovarian cancer. The chain links TRBV5-1 to TRBJ2-1; tentatively, D is TRBD2 (5 bases). Material: PBMCs, obtained before treatment. The CDR3 reads CASSLSPSYGEQFF. CDR3 nucleotides: TGCGCCAGCAGCTTGTCTCCTAGCTATGGTGAGCAGTTCTTC.